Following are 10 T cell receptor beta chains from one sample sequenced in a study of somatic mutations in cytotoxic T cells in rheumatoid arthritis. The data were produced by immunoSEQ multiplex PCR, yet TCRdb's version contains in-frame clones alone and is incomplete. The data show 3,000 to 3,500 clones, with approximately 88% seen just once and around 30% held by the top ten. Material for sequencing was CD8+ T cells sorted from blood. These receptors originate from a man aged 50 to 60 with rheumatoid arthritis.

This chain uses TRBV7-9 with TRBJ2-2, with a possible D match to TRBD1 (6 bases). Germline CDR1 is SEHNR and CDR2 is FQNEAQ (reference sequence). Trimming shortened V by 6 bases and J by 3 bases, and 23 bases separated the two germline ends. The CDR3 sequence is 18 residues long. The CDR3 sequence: CASRSPGTLRGDTGELFF. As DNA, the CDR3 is TGTGCCAGCAGGAGTCCCGGGACACTAAGGGGAGACACCGGGGAGCTGTTTTTT.

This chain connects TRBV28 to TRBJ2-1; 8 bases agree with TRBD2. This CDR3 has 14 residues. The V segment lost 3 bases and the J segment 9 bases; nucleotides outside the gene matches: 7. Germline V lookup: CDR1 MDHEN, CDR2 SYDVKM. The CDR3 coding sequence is TGTGCCAGCAGTTTTTTAGACGGGAGGGGTGAGCAGTTCTTC. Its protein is CASSFLDGRGEQFF.

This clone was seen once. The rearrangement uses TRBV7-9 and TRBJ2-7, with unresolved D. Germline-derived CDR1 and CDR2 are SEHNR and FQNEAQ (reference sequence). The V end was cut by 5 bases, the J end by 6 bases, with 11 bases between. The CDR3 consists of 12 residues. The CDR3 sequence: CASSPYSVEQYF. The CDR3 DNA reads TGTGCCAGCAGCCCCTATTCTGTCGAGCAGTACTTC.

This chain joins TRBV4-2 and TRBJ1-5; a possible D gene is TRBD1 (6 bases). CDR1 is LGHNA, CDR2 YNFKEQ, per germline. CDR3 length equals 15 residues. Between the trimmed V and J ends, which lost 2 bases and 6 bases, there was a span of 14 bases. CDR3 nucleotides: TGTGCCAGCAGCCAAAACAGGGCAATGGGTCAGCCCCAGCATTTT. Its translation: CASSQNRAMGQPQHF.

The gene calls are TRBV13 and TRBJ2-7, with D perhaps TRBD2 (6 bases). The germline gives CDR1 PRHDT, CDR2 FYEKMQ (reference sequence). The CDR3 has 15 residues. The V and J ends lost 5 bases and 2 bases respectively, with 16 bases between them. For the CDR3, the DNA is TGTGCCAGCAGCCCCCCGGGACTCCCTCCCTACGAGCAGTACTTC. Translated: CASSPPGLPPYEQYF.

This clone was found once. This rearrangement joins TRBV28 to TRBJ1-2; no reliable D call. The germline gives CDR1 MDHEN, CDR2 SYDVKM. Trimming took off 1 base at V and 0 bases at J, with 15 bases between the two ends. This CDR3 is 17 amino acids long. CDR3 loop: CASSLFRDGSANYGYTF. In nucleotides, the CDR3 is TGTGCCAGCAGTTTATTCCGGGATGGCTCAGCTAACTATGGCTACACCTTC.

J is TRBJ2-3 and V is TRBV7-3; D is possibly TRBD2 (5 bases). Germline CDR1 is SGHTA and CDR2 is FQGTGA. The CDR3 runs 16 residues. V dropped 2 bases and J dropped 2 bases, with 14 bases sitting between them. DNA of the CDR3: TGTGCCAGCAGCTTAGCCCCTGGGCTAGCCACAGATACGCAGTATTTT. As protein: CASSLAPGLATDTQYF.

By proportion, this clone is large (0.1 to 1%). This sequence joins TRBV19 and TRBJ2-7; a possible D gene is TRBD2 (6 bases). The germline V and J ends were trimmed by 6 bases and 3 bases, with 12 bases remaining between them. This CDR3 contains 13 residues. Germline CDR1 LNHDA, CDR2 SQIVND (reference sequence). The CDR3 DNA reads TGTGCCAGTAGCGTAGCGGATCGCTACGAGCAGTACTTC. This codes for CASSVADRYEQYF.

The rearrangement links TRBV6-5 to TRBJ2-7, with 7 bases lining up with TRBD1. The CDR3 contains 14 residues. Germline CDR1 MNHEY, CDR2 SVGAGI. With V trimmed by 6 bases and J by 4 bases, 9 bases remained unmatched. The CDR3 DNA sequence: TGTGCCAGCAGCCTCCGGGACAGAGCGTACGAGCAGTACTTC. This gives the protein CASSLRDRAYEQYF.

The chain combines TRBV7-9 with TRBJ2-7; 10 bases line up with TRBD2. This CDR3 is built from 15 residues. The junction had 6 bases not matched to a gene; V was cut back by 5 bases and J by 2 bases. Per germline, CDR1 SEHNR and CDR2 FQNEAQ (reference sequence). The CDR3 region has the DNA TGTGCCAGCAGCCCCACTAGCGGGAAGCCCTACGAGCAGTACTTC. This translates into CASSPTSGKPYEQYF.